This T cell receptor (beta chain) is drawn from a study of T cells in Graves' hyperthyroidism and ophthalmopathy (dated by TCRdb to between 2018 and 2021). For the wider study: Peripheral blood was collected at initial diagnosis, before any treatment. To identify distinguishing TCR V-J signatures, a discovery cohort of around 98 patients was used, comprising 43 with Graves' ophthalmopathy and around 57 with stable Graves' hyperthyroidism. Whether ophthalmopathy could be predicted prospectively was tested in an independent validation cohort made up of approximately 19 hyperthyroidism patients plus 17 patients who later progressed to ophthalmopathy. The roughly 94 discovery patients were randomly divided into training and test sets at a 7:3 ratio. The study also compared thyroid tissue and blood T-cell repertoires from 5 to 7 Graves' hyperthyroidism patients. After blood sampling, hyperthyroidism patients were treated with methimazole at a starting dose of 30 mg daily, and ophthalmopathy patients were treated with high-dose intravenous methylprednisolone. The paper reports TCR Vbeta CDR3 sequencing of roughly 140 peripheral blood samples: some 44 ophthalmopathy, roughly 80 hyperthyroidism and 17 progressor patients.

The hyperthyroidism patients were between 18 and 65 years old and newly diagnosed, with a disease duration of less than 2 months. Exclusion was applied to patients with uncontrolled infections, other autoimmune diseases, pregnancy or lactation. Clinical symptoms, serum thyroxine and TRAb, thyroid ultrasound, and orbital computed tomography formed the basis for the diagnoses. For progressor patients, blood was drawn at the first diagnosis of hyperthyroidism, before any ophthalmopathy symptoms had appeared. PBMCs were separated from 8 to 10 ml of fresh peripheral blood using Ficoll-Paque density gradient centrifugation. Progressor patients were first diagnosed with Graves' hyperthyroidism and then developed ophthalmopathy during follow-up. Total RNA was extracted using Trizol reagent, and RNA quality was assessed on an Agilent 2100 Bioanalyzer. Via the germline V gene (reference sequence), CDR1 is DFQATT and CDR2 SNEGSKA. The CDR3 measures 15 amino acids from cysteine to phenylalanine. The kept DNA is CDR3 alone, 45 bases in frame from the first base. V loses 0 bases, J loses 4 bases, and the germline ends lie 15 bases apart.

The sample holds many counts of this clonotype. The antigen it recognizes is unknown. No clone much larger than this one lies a single base away; base qualities are absent. Amplification of TCR beta CDR3 regions was carried out from RNA transcripts. The first round of RT-PCR for the TCR CDR3 was performed with the HTBI primer set and the Qiagen OneStep RT-PCR kit. A second multiplex PCR round built the libraries, followed by size selection and purification. Sequencing of the libraries was done on an Illumina HiSeq2000 using paired-end 100 bp reads. On the study's bioinformatics: SOAPnuke was used to process the raw data, throwing out any read that contained adapters or uncalled bases, had a mean Phred below 15, or lacked an exact constant-primer or identifier match. COPE v1.2.5 was used to merge high-quality paired reads, and clonotypes were defined as unique nucleotide sequences. Clonotypes were aligned to IMGT TRBV, TRBD and TRBJ reference segments using MiTCR v1.1. The analysis was restricted to V-J combinations with a frequency above 0.0001, which together covered around 99% of the repertoires. A TCS score was defined as the ratio between F50 (clonal expansion) and ExV (chaos), using BLOSUM62-based TCRdist between CDR3 peptides within each V-J. Welch's t-statistics and random forest reduced around 550 V-J features to 13, which were used in a naive Bayes classifier (R e1071). Clones were called with MiXCR by TCRdb after fastp trimmed the public reads at Q25, and only in-frame beta chains were retained. Each CDR3 protein gets just one entry, which takes the most common genes and DNA from the rows behind it. Clone size and V and J calls follow TCRdb, not the original study. The sample table shows roughly 170,000 distinct CDR3 sequences, and over 8% are seen once. The ten largest clones take up 22% of the sample.

Beyond this particular receptor, the publication reports: During validation, the model predicted progression to ophthalmopathy a median of roughly six months ahead of onset, with just under 71% sensitivity and 72% to 80% specificity. A 13 V-J signature model separated ophthalmopathy from stable hyperthyroidism, with just over 85% sensitivity and 81.08% specificity in cross-validation and 80%/75% in testing. Sample size was not statistically predetermined, and investigators were not blinded to group allocation. Most expanded thyroid clonotypes (frequency above 0.001) were also found in blood, which suggests that blood repertoires may mirror thyroid immune responses.

The source of this sequence is a woman aged 18-29 years with Graves' hyperthyroidism that later progressed to Graves' ophthalmopathy. Sequences were obtained from blood. The rearrangement combines TRBV20-1 with TRBJ2-5; 5 matching bases give a weak D call of TRBD1. Here the CDR3 is given as CSARELQGVGETQYF. The DNA sequence reads TGCAGTGCTAGAGAGCTCCAGGGTGTGGGAGAGACCCAGTACTTC.